One and the same sample provided the 26 T cell receptor beta chains below, sequenced in a study of T-cell reconstitution after alpha-beta-depleted transplantation in children. It was with unique molecular identifiers that the TCRbeta library was prepared. MiXCR, run by TCRdb on the PCR reads, gives a single entry per CDR3 protein. The sample has about 830,000 distinct CDR3 sequences; approximately 15% are singletons. Sequenced here: PBMCs, mostly from graft donor cells, sampled 360 days after TCRalphabeta/CD19-depleted stem cell transplant. These receptor sequences come from a male patient aged 10 to 17 who had a stem cell transplant for acute lymphoblastic leukemia, so the T cells may come from the graft donor.

This clonotype was found many times. An end of the junction does not agree with germline; a read error may underlie this. V usage is TRBV5-1 and J usage is TRBJ1-4, with D possibly being TRBD1 (6 bases). Per the germline V gene, CDR1 is SGHRS and CDR2 is YFSETQ. CDR3 length: 14 residues. Written as DNA, the CDR3 is TGTGCCAGCAGTAGGACAGCAACTAATGAAAAACTGTTTTTT. It is translated as CASSRTATNEKLFF.

The gene calls are TRBV23-1 and TRBJ2-7; tentatively, D is TRBD2 (6 bases). TRBV23-1 is treated as an ORF (open reading frame) with a function not yet certain. V was shortened by 0 bases and J by 1 base, with 10 bases between the two germline ends. This CDR3 is 15 amino acids long. CDR3 in DNA: TGCGCCAGCAGTCAATCCGGTGGGGGGTCCTACGAGCAGTACTTC. Its protein product is CASSQSGGGSYEQYF.

The V gene is TRBV10-3, the J gene TRBJ2-2; 11 bases agree with TRBD2. From germline, CDR1 is ENHRY and CDR2 SYGVKD. This CDR3 region has 15 residues. Losses at the gene ends were 6 bases for V and 5 bases for J; bases not matched to a gene: 5. The CDR3 region has the DNA TGTGCCATCAGAAGTAGCGGGAGGGGTACCGGGGAGCTGTTTTTT. Translated: CAIRSSGRGTGELFF.

The J gene is TRBJ2-5, the V gene TRBV5-1, with TRBD2 matching over 9 bases. The V and J ends lost 4 bases and 5 bases, in that order; junction bases with no gene match: 9. The germline V gene encodes CDR1 SGHRS and CDR2 YFSETQ. The length of the CDR3 is 15 residues. The CDR3 spells CASSRNSGRWETQYF. Written as DNA, the CDR3 is TGCGCCAGCAGCCGGAATAGCGGGAGATGGGAGACCCAGTACTTC. Filled out from reference TRBV5-1 and TRBJ2-5, the complete variable domain reads KAGVTQTPRYLIKTRGQQVTLSCSPISGHRSVSWYQQTPGQGLQFLFEYFSETQRNKGNFPGRFSGRQFSNSRSEMNVSTLELGDSALYLCASSRNSGRWETQYFGPGTRLLVL.

In this sample, this clonotype turned up a few times. The chain joins TRBV2 to TRBJ2-7; 10 bases are shared with TRBD2. The length of the CDR3 is 18 residues. CDR1 SNHLY and CDR2 FYNNEI come from the germline V gene. J was trimmed by 4 bases and V by 5 bases; bases with no gene match: 17. CDR3 DNA sequence: TGTGCCAGCAGTCCGGTTCCCAGCGGGAGGGGAAGAGGGTACGAGCAGTACTTC. This codes for CASSPVPSGRGRGYEQYF. Full variable domain (rest looked up from reference TRBV2 and TRBJ2-7): EPEVTQTPSHQVTQMGQEVILRCVPISNHLYFYWYRQILGQKVEFLVSFYNNEISEKSEIFDDQFSVERPDGSNFTLKIRSTKLEDSAMYFCASSPVPSGRGRGYEQYFGPGTRLTVT.

This clonotype showed up many times. V gene TRBV5-5 combines with J gene TRBJ2-2; perhaps D is TRBD1 or TRBD2 (5 bases each). Germline V CDR1 and CDR2: SGHKS, YYEKEE (reference sequence). The CDR3 has 15 amino acids. The V end lost 2 bases, the J end lost 5 bases, and 13 bases lay between the germline ends. CDR3 region: CASSLRRDGTGELFF. The CDR3 DNA follows: TGTGCCAGCAGCTTAAGACGGGACGGGACCGGGGAGCTGTTTTTT.

This clonotype has at least ten counts. An end of the junction differs from the germline gene, which may be a read error. The chain carries TRBV5-1 and TRBJ2-7; 11 nucleotides agree with TRBD2. The CDR3 extends over 14 amino acids. Germline V lookup: CDR1 SGHRS, CDR2 YFSETQ. CDR3 sequence reads: CASSFGLAGYEQYF. In DNA, the CDR3 is TGTGCCAGCAGCTTTGGACTAGCGGGCTACGAGCAGTACTTC.

The chain uses TRBV5-1 and TRBJ1-3; 7 nucleotides align to TRBD1. The CDR3 covers 17 residues. With 4 bases clipped from V and 2 bases from J, the junction kept 12 bases outside the gene matches. The germline V gene encodes CDR1 SGHRS and CDR2 YFSETQ. The CDR3 loop is CASSLRRQGRTGNTIYF. In nucleotides, the CDR3 is TGCGCCAGCAGCCTCCGGAGACAGGGTAGGACTGGAAACACCATATATTTT.

Many counts were recorded for this clonotype. The chain uses TRBV5-6 and TRBJ1-6, with D tentatively TRBD1 (6 bases). The V gene lost 0 bases and the J gene lost 3 bases, with 13 bases spanning the gap. CDR1 is SGHDT and CDR2 is YYEEEE in the germline V gene. This CDR3 region has 17 residues. The CDR3 DNA reads as TGTGCCAGCAGCTTGGCCCCCTTGGACAGCTATAATTCACCCCTCCACTTT. Amino acids: CASSLAPLDSYNSPLHF.

This clonotype was seen only a few times. The rearrangement links TRBV12-3 or TRBV12-4 to TRBJ1-5; D uncertain. CDR3 length equals 14 residues. Trimming pared 6 bases from V and 2 bases from J, leaving 11 bases between. CDR3 nucleotides: TGTGCCAGCAGCAACAAGAAAGGCAATCAGCCCCAGCATTTT. Protein: CASSNKKGNQPQHF.

This clonotype has ten or more counts. V gene TRBV20-1 combines with J gene TRBJ2-1; no clear D. Germline CDR1 and CDR2: DFQATT and SNEGSKA (reference sequence). Trimming left V 1 base short and J 9 bases short, with 7 bases between. The CDR3 has 11 amino acids. CDR3 protein: CSARAVGEQFF. Written as DNA, the CDR3 is TGCAGTGCTAGAGCGGTGGGTGAGCAGTTCTTC.

This clonotype was seen a handful of times. V is TRBV12-3 or TRBV12-4 and J is TRBJ2-1; TRBD1 might be the D (5 bases). This CDR3 has 16 residues. The V end was cut by 6 bases, the J end by 6 bases, with 21 bases between. CDR3 in amino acids: CASSRTHTLRRNEQFF. DNA for the CDR3: TGTGCCAGCAGCAGGACACACACTTTGCGCCGCAATGAGCAGTTCTTC.

This clonotype has ten or more counts. The chain recombines TRBV5-1 with TRBJ2-1; 12 nucleotides match TRBD2. The ends lost 0 bases at V and 10 bases at J; junction bases unmatched: 8. CDR3 length: 16 amino acids. Germline loops: CDR1 SGHRS, CDR2 YFSETQ. As DNA, the CDR3 is TGCGCCAGCAGCTTGGACCGCCTAGCGGGAGGGCTCGAGCAGTTCTTC. This sequence encodes CASSLDRLAGGLEQFF.

This clonotype appeared many times. The gene calls are TRBV5-1 and TRBJ1-1; D is unclear. Germline V lookup: CDR1 SGHRS, CDR2 YFSETQ. V lost 4 bases and J lost 1, with 8 bases in between. The CDR3 contains 13 residues. The CDR3, as DNA: TGCGCCAGCAGCCACCGGGAGAACACTGAAGCTTTCTTT. Amino acids: CASSHRENTEAFF.

The chain links TRBV5-6 to TRBJ2-2; 14 bases agree with TRBD2. This CDR3 has 17 amino acids. V was pared by 0 bases and J by 4 bases, with 2 bases of the junction left unmatched. The germline CDR1 and CDR2 sequences are SGHDT and YYEEEE. The DNA for the CDR3 is TGTGCCAGCAGCTTGGCGGGGACTAGCGGGAGCACCGGGGAGCTGTTTTTT. As protein: CASSLAGTSGSTGELFF.

The chain joins TRBV11-1 to TRBJ1-5; 9 positions agree with TRBD1. After removal of 4 bases from V and 0 bases from J, the junction contained 10 bases not matched to a gene. CDR3 length equals 18 residues. From germline, CDR1 is SGHAT and CDR2 FQDESV (reference sequence). The CDR3 DNA sequence: TGTGCCAGCAGCTCTGGGGACAGGGACATCTATAGCAATCAGCCCCAGCATTTT. This sequence encodes CASSSGDRDIYSNQPQHF.

Remarks on this clonotype: Given a much more abundant clone one base away, this may be a read error. Because the CDR3 is missing its conserved closing phenylalanine or tryptophan, this is likely a read error. The V call is TRBV12-3 or TRBV12-4, the J call TRBJ2-1; the match to TRBD2 covers 7 bases. The CDR3 has 15 amino acids. J was trimmed by 7 bases and V by 4 bases; bases with no gene match: 10. CDR3 residues: CASSSLRLAENEQFC. The CDR3 DNA sequence: TGTGCCAGCAGTTCCTTAAGACTAGCTGAGAATGAGCAGTTCTGC.

This clonotype was picked up many times. V and J are TRBV2 and TRBJ2-1; 12 nucleotides agree with TRBD2. CDR3 size: 14 residues. Germline CDR1 reads SNHLY; CDR2 reads FYNNEI. Losses at the gene ends were 10 bases for V and 8 bases for J; bases not matched to a gene: 9. The CDR3: CAKTTSGSYHEQFF. CDR3 nucleotides: TGTGCCAAAACGACTAGCGGGAGTTACCATGAGCAGTTCTTC. Full variable domain (missing parts from reference TRBV2 and TRBJ2-1): EPEVTQTPSHQVTQMGQEVILRCVPISNHLYFYWYRQILGQKVEFLVSFYNNEISEKSEIFDDQFSVERPDGSNFTLKIRSTKLEDSAMYFCAKTTSGSYHEQFFGPGTRLTVL.

The chain uses TRBV4-1 and TRBJ2-3; a possible D gene is TRBD2 (5 bases). The germline V gene has CDR1 MGHRA and CDR2 YSYEKL. The CDR3 consists of 16 residues. Trimming took off 3 bases at V and 1 base at J, with 14 bases between the two ends. The CDR3 is CASSQYGIFGTDTQYF. Here the CDR3 DNA reads TGCGCCAGCAGCCAGTACGGGATTTTCGGCACAGATACGCAGTATTTT.

The table lists this clonotype with a few counts. This chain uses TRBV15 with TRBJ2-7; 11 bases agree with TRBD2. With 5 bases clipped from V and 0 bases from J, the junction kept 3 bases outside the gene matches. There are 15 residues in the CDR3. The V gene's germline CDR1 is LNHNV and CDR2 YYDKDF (reference sequence). CDR3 coding DNA: TGTGCCACCAGCGAGACTAGCGGGACCTCCTACGAGCAGTACTTC. It is translated as CATSETSGTSYEQYF.

This rearrangement joins TRBV9 to TRBJ2-1, with 12 nucleotides matching TRBD2. CDR3 size: 19 residues. CDR1 and CDR2 from the germline V gene are SGDLS and YYNGEE. V lost 3 bases and J lost 0; bases outside the gene matches: 10. The CDR3 reads CASSAGGLAGGPSYNEQFF. CDR3 coding DNA: TGTGCCAGCAGCGCGGGAGGCCTAGCGGGAGGGCCCTCCTACAATGAGCAGTTCTTC.

This clonotype was found a few times. This chain connects TRBV11-2 to TRBJ2-3; D unclear. V was cut by 1 base and J by 0 bases, with 8 bases left in between. Germline lookup yields CDR1 SGHAT and CDR2 FQNNGV. The CDR3 length is 15 residues. The CDR3 bases are TGTGCCAGCAGCTTAGTTGAAGCTAGCACAGATACGCAGTATTTT. This encodes CASSLVEASTDTQYF.

The V call is TRBV12-3 or TRBV12-4, the J call TRBJ2-7; D possibly corresponds to TRBD1 (5 bases). V was pared by 3 bases and J by 5 bases, with 17 bases between. This CDR3 has 15 amino acids. The CDR3 DNA reads TGTGCCAGCAGTTTCTTGGCAGCGCCCAGGGACGAGCAGTACTTC. This sequence encodes CASSFLAAPRDEQYF.

This clonotype came up a few times. V gene TRBV24-1 combines with J gene TRBJ2-1; TRBD2 aligns across 13 bases. V was clipped by 4 bases and J by 7 bases; unmatched bases: 6. Germline V gene data show CDR1 as KGHDR and CDR2 as SFDVKD. The CDR3 is 16 amino acids. The CDR3 nucleotides read TGTGCCACCAGTGACTCGACTAGCGGGAGGTGGAATGAGCAGTTCTTC. It encodes CATSDSTSGRWNEQFF.

There are a few counts of this clonotype. V usage is TRBV5-1 and J usage is TRBJ1-5; 9 bases fit TRBD1. Germline assignment: CDR1 SGHRS and CDR2 YFSETQ. CDR3 length equals 16 residues. After removal of 1 base from V and 2 bases from J, the junction contained 4 bases not matched to a gene. The CDR3 protein is CASSLMGQGGNQPQHF. Here the CDR3 DNA reads TGCGCCAGCAGCTTGATGGGACAGGGTGGCAATCAGCCCCAGCATTTT.

The rearrangement joins TRBV29-1 to TRBJ1-1; weak D call: TRBD1 (6 bases). This CDR3 is built from 14 residues. With 8 bases removed from V and 4 bases from J, the gap between germline ends came to 20 bases. Germline lookup yields CDR1 SQVTM and CDR2 ANQGSEA. CDR3: CSLGGRGVGTEAFF. The CDR3 DNA reads TGCAGCCTAGGGGGGCGGGGGGTTGGCACTGAAGCTTTCTTT.